This is a list of T cell receptor beta chains from one sample in a study of OX40 agonist ivuxolimab in advanced cancers. Sequencing was performed with immunoSEQ multiplex PCR; in TCRdb, only in-frame clones are kept and a portion is missing. The table shows 65,000 to 95,000 clones, with roughly 87% occurring only once. Sequencing used CD4+ or CD8+ T cells sorted from blood, obtained in a trial of the OX40 agonist ivuxolimab. These receptors originate from an adult with an advanced solid tumor such as melanoma, head and neck, liver or kidney cancer. Each CDR3 is given with its conserved first and last residue. Fields, in order: V gene, J gene, D gene, clone size, CDR3 DNA, CDR3 protein. A D gene is named only where the DNA matches it firmly. Part of the rows lack a size; the others show once, few, many or a class for expanded clones.

V gene: TRBV9; J gene: TRBJ2-2; D gene: -; clone size: -; CDR3 DNA: TGTGCCAGCAGCGTCCATAACACCGGGGAGCTGTTTTTT; CDR3 protein: CASSVHNTGELFF
V gene: TRBV29-1; J gene: TRBJ2-3; D gene: -; clone size: -; CDR3 DNA: TGCAGCGCCGAGGGAAGCACAGATACGCAGTATTTT; CDR3 protein: CSAEGSTDTQYF
V gene: TRBV28; J gene: TRBJ1-5; D gene: TRBD1; clone size: -; CDR3 DNA: TGTGCCAGCAGTCCGTCGACAGGGAAGAGCAATCAGCCCCAGCATTTT; CDR3 protein: CASSPSTGKSNQPQHF
V gene: TRBV30; J gene: TRBJ2-7; D gene: -; clone size: -; CDR3 DNA: TGTGCCTGGAGTGTACAAGGGTACGAGCAGTACTTC; CDR3 protein: CAWSVQGYEQYF
V gene: TRBV28; J gene: TRBJ2-7; D gene: -; clone size: -; CDR3 DNA: TGTGCCAGCAGCGCCCCACTCGGGGTGCAGTACTTC; CDR3 protein: CASSAPLGVQYF
V gene: TRBV2; J gene: TRBJ2-5; D gene: TRBD2; clone size: -; CDR3 DNA: TGTGCCAGCAGGCGTAGCGGGGGGGCTGAAGAGACCCAGTACTTC; CDR3 protein: CASRRSGGAEETQYF
V gene: TRBV7-6; J gene: TRBJ2-5; D gene: TRBD2; clone size: -; CDR3 DNA: TGTGCCGCGGGGGGCCAGGAGACCCAGTACTTC; CDR3 protein: CAAGGQETQYF
V gene: TRBV6-5; J gene: TRBJ2-1; D gene: -; clone size: -; CDR3 DNA: TGTGCCAGCAGTTACTGGACACTAAATGAGCAGTTCTTC; CDR3 protein: CASSYWTLNEQFF
V gene: TRBV30; J gene: TRBJ2-3; D gene: -; clone size: -; CDR3 DNA: TGTGCCTGGAGTGTCAAGGTCACTAGCCTCCTAGACTCAGATACGCAGTATTTT; CDR3 protein: CAWSVKVTSLLDSDTQYF
V gene: TRBV30; J gene: TRBJ1-2; D gene: -; clone size: -; CDR3 DNA: TGTGCCTGGAGTACAGGGAGCTATGGCTACACCTTC; CDR3 protein: CAWSTGSYGYTF
V gene: TRBV6-5; J gene: TRBJ2-7; D gene: TRBD1; clone size: -; CDR3 DNA: TGTGCCAGCAGCCCGACAGGGCCAAATCCGCAGTACTTC; CDR3 protein: CASSPTGPNPQYF
V gene: TRBV28; J gene: TRBJ2-7; D gene: TRBD2; clone size: -; CDR3 DNA: TGTGCCAGCAGGGGGACTAGCGGGCGGAGATACTACGAGCAGTACTTC; CDR3 protein: CASRGTSGRRYYEQYF
V gene: TRBV14; J gene: TRBJ2-1; D gene: TRBD2; clone size: -; CDR3 DNA: TGTGCCAGCAGCCAAGATCTCGGCGGGAGTGGGCAGTTCTTC; CDR3 protein: CASSQDLGGSGQFF
V gene: TRBV13; J gene: TRBJ1-1; D gene: -; clone size: -; CDR3 DNA: TGTGCCAGCAGCCCCGCCAGGGACACTGAAGCTTTCTTT; CDR3 protein: CASSPARDTEAFF
V gene: TRBV19; J gene: TRBJ1-4; D gene: TRBD1; clone size: -; CDR3 DNA: TGTGCCAGTAGTATCTCAGACAGGGGTGGTGAAAAACTGTTTTTT; CDR3 protein: CASSISDRGGEKLFF
V gene: TRBV7-2; J gene: TRBJ1-5; D gene: -; clone size: -; CDR3 DNA: TGTGCCAGCAGCTTAGACAATCAGCCCCAGCATTTT; CDR3 protein: CASSLDNQPQHF
V gene: TRBV12-5; J gene: TRBJ2-1; D gene: -; clone size: -; CDR3 DNA: TGTGCTAGTGGTTTGGGTGGGGGCTACAATGAGCAGTTCTTC; CDR3 protein: CASGLGGGYNEQFF
V gene: TRBV5-1; J gene: TRBJ2-2; D gene: TRBD2; clone size: -; CDR3 DNA: TGCGCCAGCAGCCTTAGCGGGGGGTTTACCGGGGAGCTGTTTTTT; CDR3 protein: CASSLSGGFTGELFF
V gene: TRBV5-1; J gene: TRBJ2-1; D gene: -; clone size: -; CDR3 DNA: TGCGCCAGCAGCCCCGGGGGATCAGGGTGGAAGTTCTTC; CDR3 protein: CASSPGGSGWKFF
V gene: TRBV28; J gene: TRBJ1-1; D gene: -; clone size: medium-sized; CDR3 DNA: TGTGCCAGCAGAGGTAGGCCTGAAGCTTTCTTT; CDR3 protein: CASRGRPEAFF
V gene: TRBV19; J gene: TRBJ2-1; D gene: TRBD1; clone size: once; CDR3 DNA: TGTGCCAGTGTGGGGACAGTCGGTGAGCAGTTCTTC; CDR3 protein: CASVGTVGEQFF
V gene: TRBV19; J gene: TRBJ2-3; D gene: -; clone size: few; CDR3 DNA: TGTGCCAGTAGTAAGATCAGGGGGAGGAAGGATACGCAGTATTTT; CDR3 protein: CASSKIRGRKDTQYF
V gene: TRBV29-1; J gene: TRBJ2-1; D gene: -; clone size: -; CDR3 DNA: TGCAGCGTTAATCTGGCCCAAAGCGCCTCCTACAATGAGCAGTTCTTC; CDR3 protein: CSVNLAQSASYNEQFF
V gene: TRBV30; J gene: TRBJ1-2; D gene: -; clone size: -; CDR3 DNA: TGTGCCTGGGGGGGTTTCGGTGGCTACACCTTC; CDR3 protein: CAWGGFGGYTF
V gene: TRBV14; J gene: TRBJ2-7; D gene: -; clone size: once; CDR3 DNA: TGTGCCAGCAGCCAAAGGATGACCTACGAGCAGTACTTC; CDR3 protein: CASSQRMTYEQYF
V gene: TRBV4-1; J gene: TRBJ1-1; D gene: -; clone size: -; CDR3 DNA: TGCGCCAGCAGCCAAGAGGGGGGGATGATGACTGAAGCTTTCTTT; CDR3 protein: CASSQEGGMMTEAFF
V gene: TRBV27; J gene: TRBJ1-2; D gene: TRBD1; clone size: -; CDR3 DNA: TGTGCCAGCAGTCGGACAGGGTTCAGCTATGGCTACACCTTC; CDR3 protein: CASSRTGFSYGYTF
V gene: TRBV5-8; J gene: TRBJ2-7; D gene: TRBD1; clone size: -; CDR3 DNA: TGTGCCAGCAGCCAGCAACAGGGGTACGAGCAGTACTTC; CDR3 protein: CASSQQQGYEQYF
V gene: TRBV9; J gene: TRBJ2-1; D gene: TRBD2; clone size: -; CDR3 DNA: TGTGCCAGCAGCGTACTCAGCGGGAGTGGCGATGAGCAGTTCTTC; CDR3 protein: CASSVLSGSGDEQFF
V gene: TRBV6-1; J gene: TRBJ2-1; D gene: TRBD2; clone size: -; CDR3 DNA: TGTGCCAGCAGTGAATCCCTAGCGGGGGGGGGTGAGCAGTTCTTC; CDR3 protein: CASSESLAGGGEQFF
V gene: TRBV7-9; J gene: TRBJ2-5; D gene: -; clone size: once; CDR3 DNA: TGTGCCAGCAGCCGTCTTTCCGGGAACCAAGAGACCCAGTACTTC; CDR3 protein: CASSRLSGNQETQYF
V gene: TRBV9; J gene: TRBJ2-7; D gene: -; clone size: -; CDR3 DNA: TGTGCCAGCAGCCTCAGGGGTCTCTCCTACGAGCAGTACTTC; CDR3 protein: CASSLRGLSYEQYF
V gene: TRBV12-5; J gene: TRBJ2-2; D gene: TRBD1; clone size: -; CDR3 DNA: TGTGCTAGTGGCCTCAGACAGGGGGCATACGGGGAGCTGTTTTTT; CDR3 protein: CASGLRQGAYGELFF
V gene: TRBV9; J gene: TRBJ2-7; D gene: -; clone size: -; CDR3 DNA: TGTGCCAGCAGCGGCCCATTGGGGTCTACCTACGAGCAGTACTTC; CDR3 protein: CASSGPLGSTYEQYF
V gene: TRBV2; J gene: TRBJ1-1; D gene: TRBD1; clone size: -; CDR3 DNA: TGTGCCAGCAGTGTACAGGGGGCGCGAACTGAAGCTTTCTTT; CDR3 protein: CASSVQGARTEAFF
V gene: TRBV6-5; J gene: TRBJ1-5; D gene: -; clone size: -; CDR3 DNA: TGTGCCAGCAGACAAGCCGCAAACGATCAGCCCCAGCATTTT; CDR3 protein: CASRQAANDQPQHF
V gene: TRBV5-1; J gene: TRBJ1-4; D gene: -; clone size: -; CDR3 DNA: TGCGCCAGCAGCTTGGGAAGGGAGATCAATGAAAAACTGTTTTTT; CDR3 protein: CASSLGREINEKLFF
V gene: TRBV28; J gene: TRBJ2-7; D gene: -; clone size: -; CDR3 DNA: TGTGCCAGCAGTTTCGGAATCTCCTACGAGCAGTACTTC; CDR3 protein: CASSFGISYEQYF
V gene: TRBV28; J gene: TRBJ2-7; D gene: -; clone size: -; CDR3 DNA: TGTGCCAGCAGTTTTGAGTTTGGGACGAGCTCCTACGAGCAGTACTTC; CDR3 protein: CASSFEFGTSSYEQYF
V gene: TRBV19; J gene: TRBJ2-7; D gene: TRBD1; clone size: -; CDR3 DNA: TGTGCCAGTAGACTGACAGGGGGCAGCGAGCAGTACTTC; CDR3 protein: CASRLTGGSEQYF
V gene: TRBV30; J gene: TRBJ2-2; D gene: -; clone size: -; CDR3 DNA: TGTGCCTGGAAATATGAAACAGTTAACACCGGGGAGCTGTTTTTT; CDR3 protein: CAWKYETVNTGELFF
V gene: TRBV6-1; J gene: TRBJ1-4; D gene: -; clone size: -; CDR3 DNA: TGTGCCAGCAGATCGACGGTGGCTAATGAAAAACTGTTTTTT; CDR3 protein: CASRSTVANEKLFF
V gene: TRBV2; J gene: TRBJ2-3; D gene: -; clone size: -; CDR3 DNA: TGTGCCAGCTATAGCCGGGGGCTACCGGGGACAGATACGCAGTATTTT; CDR3 protein: CASYSRGLPGTDTQYF
V gene: TRBV6-5; J gene: TRBJ2-1; D gene: -; clone size: -; CDR3 DNA: TGTGCCAGCAGTTATAGGTTTACTAATGAGCAGTTCTTC; CDR3 protein: CASSYRFTNEQFF
V gene: TRBV27; J gene: TRBJ2-7; D gene: -; clone size: few; CDR3 DNA: TGTGCCAGCAGTTCTTACTACAACGCTCGAAGTTACGAGCAGTACTTC; CDR3 protein: CASSSYYNARSYEQYF